This T cell receptor (beta chain) stems from a study of T cells in localized non-small cell lung cancer. Sequenced by immunoSEQ multiplex PCR; TCRdb stores in-frame clones only, minus some. Among 40,000 to 65,000 clones listed, over 70% were seen once. V lost 1 base and J lost 5, with 12 bases in between. The CDR3 is 14 residues long. Germline V lookup: CDR1 SGHRS, CDR2 YFSETQ. The sequence came from a man between 40 and 75 years old with stage III lung adenocarcinoma. Material: peripheral blood mononuclear cells, obtained before any cancer treatment. The chain recombines TRBV5-1 with TRBJ2-5; tentative D call: TRBD1 (5 bases). In DNA, the CDR3 is TGCGCCAGCAGCTTGAGGGGAAGTGGGGAGACCCAGTACTTC. Its translation is CASSLRGSGETQYF. The full variable domain, rest sourced from reference TRBV5-1 and TRBJ2-5, is KAGVTQTPRYLIKTRGQQVTLSCSPISGHRSVSWYQQTPGQGLQFLFEYFSETQRNKGNFPGRFSGRQFSNSRSEMNVSTLELGDSALYLCASSLRGSGETQYFGPGTRLLVL.